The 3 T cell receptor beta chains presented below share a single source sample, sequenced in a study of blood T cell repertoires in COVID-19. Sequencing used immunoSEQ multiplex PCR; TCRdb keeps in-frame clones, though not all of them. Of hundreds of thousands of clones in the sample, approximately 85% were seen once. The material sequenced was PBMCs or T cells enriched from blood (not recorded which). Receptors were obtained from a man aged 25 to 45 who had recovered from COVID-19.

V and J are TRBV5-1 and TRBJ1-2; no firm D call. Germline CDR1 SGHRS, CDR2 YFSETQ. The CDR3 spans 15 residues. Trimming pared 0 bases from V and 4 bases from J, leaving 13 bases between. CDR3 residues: CASSLVGEETYGYTF. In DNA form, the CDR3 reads TGCGCCAGCAGCTTGGTGGGAGAGGAGACCTATGGCTACACCTTC.

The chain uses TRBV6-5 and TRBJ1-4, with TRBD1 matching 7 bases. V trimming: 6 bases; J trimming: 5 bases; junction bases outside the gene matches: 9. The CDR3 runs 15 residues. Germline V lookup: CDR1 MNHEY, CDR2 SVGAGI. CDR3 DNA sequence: TGTGCCAGCAGGGATGGGACAGCTCGGAATGAAAAACTGTTTTTT. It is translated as CASRDGTARNEKLFF.

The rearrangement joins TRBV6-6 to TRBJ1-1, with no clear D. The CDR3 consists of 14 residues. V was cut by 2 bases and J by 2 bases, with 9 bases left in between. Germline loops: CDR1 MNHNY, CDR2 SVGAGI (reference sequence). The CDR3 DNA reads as TGTGCCAGCAGTTACGCGGAGATTAACACTGAAGCTTTCTTT. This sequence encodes CASSYAEINTEAFF.